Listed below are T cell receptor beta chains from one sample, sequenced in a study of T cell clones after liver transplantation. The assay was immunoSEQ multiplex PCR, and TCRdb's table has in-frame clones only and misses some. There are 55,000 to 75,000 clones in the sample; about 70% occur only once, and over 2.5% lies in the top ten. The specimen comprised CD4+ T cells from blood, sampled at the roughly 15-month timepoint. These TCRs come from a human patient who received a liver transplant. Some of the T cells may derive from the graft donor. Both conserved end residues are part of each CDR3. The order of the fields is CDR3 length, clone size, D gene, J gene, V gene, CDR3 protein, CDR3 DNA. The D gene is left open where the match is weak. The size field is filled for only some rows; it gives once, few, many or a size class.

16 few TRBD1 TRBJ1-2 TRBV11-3 CASSFTSGGNNYGYTF TGTGCCAGCAGCTTCACTTCAGGGGGCAATAACTATGGCTACACCTTC
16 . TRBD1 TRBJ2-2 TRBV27 CASSLFRGQGAGELFF TGTGCCAGCAGTTTATTTCGGGGACAGGGGGCCGGGGAGCTGTTTTTT
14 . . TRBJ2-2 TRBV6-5 CAAGVRLGTGELFF TGTGCCGCAGGGGTGAGGCTAGGCACCGGGGAGCTGTTTTTT
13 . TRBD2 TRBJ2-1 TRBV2 CASSRTSAGERFF TGTGCCAGCAGTCGGACTAGCGCTGGCGAACGGTTCTTC
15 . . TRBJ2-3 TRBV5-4 CASQRRQDSTDTQYF TGTGCCAGCCAGAGAAGACAGGACTCCACAGATACGCAGTATTTT
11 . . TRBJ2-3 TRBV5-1 CASRSGLKQYF TGCGCCAGCAGGTCAGGACTTAAGCAGTATTTT
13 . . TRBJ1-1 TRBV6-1 CASSEILGTEAFF TGTGCCAGCAGTGAGATTTTGGGGACTGAAGCTTTCTTT
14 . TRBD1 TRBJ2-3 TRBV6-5 CASRGQGGTDTQYF TGTGCCAGCAGGGGACAGGGGGGAACAGATACGCAGTATTTT
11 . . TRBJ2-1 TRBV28 CASRLRGPQFF TGTGCCAGCAGACTTAGAGGGCCCCAGTTCTTC
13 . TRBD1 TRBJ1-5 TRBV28 CASTWGQNQPQHF TGTGCCAGCACCTGGGGACAGAATCAGCCCCAGCATTTT
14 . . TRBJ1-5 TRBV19 CASSIHGSNQPQHF TGTGCCAGTAGTATCCACGGGAGCAATCAGCCCCAGCATTTT
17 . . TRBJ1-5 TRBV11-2 CASSLGSTGSIPQPQHF TGTGCCAGCAGCTTAGGCTCTACAGGGTCGATACCTCAGCCCCAGCATTTT
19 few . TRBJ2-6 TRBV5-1 CASTKFSTTGTTGANVLTF TGCGCCAGCACCAAATTCTCTACGACAGGGACTACTGGGGCCAACGTCCTGACTTTC
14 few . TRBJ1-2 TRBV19 CASSIDLAGPGYTF TGTGCCAGTAGTATAGATCTCGCAGGGCCCGGCTACACCTTC
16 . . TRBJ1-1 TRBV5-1 CASSLRQVGLNTEAFF TGCGCCAGCAGCTTGAGGCAGGTCGGGCTGAACACTGAAGCTTTCTTT
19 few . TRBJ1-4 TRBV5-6 CASSLGLPLFSSTGEKLFF TGTGCCAGCAGCTTGGGGCTTCCTCTTTTCTCGTCAACTGGTGAAAAACTGTTTTTT
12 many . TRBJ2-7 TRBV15 CATSRGGYEQYF TGTGCCACCAGCAGAGGGGGGTACGAGCAGTACTTC
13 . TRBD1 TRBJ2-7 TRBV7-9 CASSLVRDSEQYF TGTGCCAGCAGCTTAGTACGGGACAGCGAGCAGTACTTC
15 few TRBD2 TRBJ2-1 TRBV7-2 CASSPTSVGYNEQFF TGTGCCAGCAGCCCGACTAGCGTCGGATACAATGAGCAGTTCTTC
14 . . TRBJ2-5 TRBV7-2 CASSSDGPGETQYF TGTGCCAGCAGCTCGGACGGCCCCGGGGAGACCCAGTACTTC
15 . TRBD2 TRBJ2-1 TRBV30 CAWTPGTSGSNEQFF TGTGCCTGGACCCCCGGCACTAGCGGGAGTAATGAGCAGTTCTTC
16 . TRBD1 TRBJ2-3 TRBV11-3 CASSSGQDRDTDTQYF TGTGCCAGCAGCTCCGGACAGGACCGTGACACAGATACGCAGTATTTT
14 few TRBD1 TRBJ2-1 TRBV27 CASSEGQGENEQFF TGTGCCAGCAGTGAGGGACAGGGCGAAAATGAGCAGTTCTTC
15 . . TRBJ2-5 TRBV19 CASSIEGGVQETQYF TGTGCCAGTAGTATAGAAGGGGGGGTCCAAGAGACCCAGTACTTC
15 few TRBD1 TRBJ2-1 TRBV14 CASSLWRTGVNEQFF TGTGCCAGCAGCCTTTGGAGGACAGGGGTCAATGAGCAGTTCTTC
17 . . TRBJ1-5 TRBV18 CASSPQEGHGVHQPQHF TGTGCCAGCTCACCACAGGAAGGTCACGGTGTCCATCAGCCCCAGCATTTT
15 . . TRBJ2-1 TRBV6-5 CASSYSTDGIHEQFF TGTGCCAGCAGTTACTCGACAGATGGAATCCATGAGCAGTTCTTC
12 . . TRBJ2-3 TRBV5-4 CASSTPTDTQYF TGTGCCAGCAGCACGCCCACAGATACGCAGTATTTT
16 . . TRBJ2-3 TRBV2 CASSEGTGPSTDTQYF TGTGCCAGCAGTGAGGGGACTGGTCCTAGCACAGATACGCAGTATTTT
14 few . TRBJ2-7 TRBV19 CASSDAPNSYEQYF TGTGCCAGTAGCGACGCCCCTAACAGCTACGAGCAGTACTTC
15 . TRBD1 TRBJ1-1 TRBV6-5 CASSYSNRGGTEAFF TGTGCCAGCAGTTACTCAAACAGGGGTGGAACTGAAGCTTTCTTT
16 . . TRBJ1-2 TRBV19 CASSTQRGRGIYGYTF TGTGCCAGTAGTACCCAACGCGGCAGGGGAATCTATGGCTACACCTTC
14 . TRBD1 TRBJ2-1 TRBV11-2 CASRSIRTGEEQFF TGTGCCAGCAGGTCAATCCGGACAGGCGAGGAGCAGTTCTTC
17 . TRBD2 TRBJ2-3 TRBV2 CASSAAGGFRGADTQYF TGTGCCAGCAGTGCGGCGGGGGGGTTCCGAGGCGCAGATACGCAGTATTTT
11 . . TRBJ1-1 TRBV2 CASSEARGAFF TGTGCCAGCAGTGAAGCTCGCGGAGCTTTCTTT
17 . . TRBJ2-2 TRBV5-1 CASSLGPGRDNTGELFF TGCGCCAGCAGCTTGGGCCCAGGCCGGGACAACACCGGGGAGCTGTTTTTT
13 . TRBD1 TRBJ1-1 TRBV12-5 CASGRQGTTEAFF TGTGCTAGTGGCAGACAGGGGACCACTGAAGCTTTCTTT
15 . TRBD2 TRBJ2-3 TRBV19 CASSMSLAGEDTQYF TGTGCCAGTAGTATGAGTCTAGCGGGGGAGGATACGCAGTATTTT
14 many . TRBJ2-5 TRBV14 CASSQNRNQETQYF TGTGCCAGCAGCCAAAACAGGAACCAAGAGACCCAGTACTTC
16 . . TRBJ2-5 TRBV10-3 CAISEGAGVGRETQYF TGTGCCATCAGTGAGGGGGCAGGGGTGGGTCGAGAGACCCAGTACTTC